Below are 22 T cell receptor beta chains sequenced from a single sample in a study of shared clonotypes between healthy human individuals (dated by TCRdb to 2018 to 2021). The library was made by the immunoSEQ multiplex PCR assay. As stored in TCRdb, this immuneACCESS dataset retains in-frame rearrangements with V and J assigned. A fraction of the clones does not appear; measured against another copy, unresolved V genes explain less than half of the discrepancy, and the remainder lacks a known reason. This sample comprises millions of clones, about 95% of them detected only once. The ten most abundant clones make up about 1.1% of the sample. CD8 naive samples were CD45RO-negative cells positively selected for CCR7, giving a CD45RA+CCR7+ population that excluded TemRA cells. Material: naive CD8+ T cells sorted from blood. The sample's cell subset or site, from its label and the paper: CD45RA+CCR7+. These TCRs come from a young man in good health.

In DNA form, the CDR3 reads TGTGCCAGTAACAATGTGGGGCTACCTACTGAAGCTTTCTTT. Protein product: CASNNVGLPTEAFF. The genes are TRBV19 and TRBJ1-1; D is possibly TRBD1 (5 bases). Deletions cut 7 bases from V and 5 bases from J, with 17 bases between. The CDR3 is made up of 14 amino acids. Germline V CDR1 and CDR2: LNHDA, SQIVND (reference sequence).

The V gene is TRBV5-5, the J gene TRBJ2-2; D gene uncertain. The CDR3 length is 15 residues. CDR1 is SGHKS, CDR2 YYEKEE, per germline (reference sequence). V lost 1 base and J 5 bases, leaving 12 bases between the germline ends. This CDR3 reads CASSLYGVGTGELFF. The DNA for the CDR3 is TGTGCCAGCAGCTTGTACGGAGTGGGGACCGGGGAGCTGTTTTTT.

The chain is built from TRBV4-3 and TRBJ2-7; 7 nucleotides line up with TRBD2. The germline CDR1 and CDR2 sequences are LGHNA and YSLEER. The CDR3 contains 15 residues. V lost 0 bases, J lost 2 bases, and 4 bases stayed unmatched. CDR3 in DNA: TGCGCCAGCAGCCAAGAAAACGGGAGGCCCTACGAGCAGTACTTC. This codes for CASSQENGRPYEQYF.

In DNA form, the CDR3 reads TGTGCCAGCAGCCCCGAACTACTAGCGCGGAGAGCTAATGAGCAGTTCTTC. Translating gives CASSPELLARRANEQFF. The gene calls are TRBV7-6 and TRBJ2-1; 7 nucleotides agree with TRBD2. CDR3 length equals 17 residues. V was pared by 5 bases and J by 7 bases, with 17 bases of the junction left unmatched. Germline-derived CDR1 and CDR2 are SGHVS and FNYEAQ.

CDR3 in DNA: TGTGCCAGCAGTGCAAAAGGGTTTGGCAATGAGCAGTTCTTC. This translates into CASSAKGFGNEQFF. This sequence joins TRBV2 and TRBJ2-1; D uncertain. The CDR3 runs to 14 residues. Germline lookup yields CDR1 SNHLY and CDR2 FYNNEI. Trimming took off 4 bases at V and 6 bases at J, with 13 bases between the two ends.

The chain is built from TRBV10-2 and TRBJ1-1; no definite D call. CDR3 length: 12 amino acids. The germline V gene encodes CDR1 WSHSY and CDR2 SAAADI. The V and J ends lost 6 bases and 4 bases respectively, with 9 bases between them. Here the CDR3 reads CASRETSTEAFF. CDR3 bases: TGCGCCAGCAGAGAGACCTCCACTGAAGCTTTCTTT.

The chain has TRBV5-6 and TRBJ1-5, with D unclear. Germline V lookup: CDR1 SGHDT, CDR2 YYEEEE. The V end was cut by 3 bases, the J end by 4 bases, with 11 bases between. This CDR3 is built from 14 residues. Written as DNA, the CDR3 is TGTGCCAGCAGCTCGACTGGGTATAATCAGCCCCAGCATTTT. Translation gives CASSSTGYNQPQHF. The variable domain in full, completed from reference TRBV5-6 and TRBJ1-5, reads DAGVTQSPTHLIKTRGQQVTLRCSPKSGHDTVSWYQQALGQGPQFIFQYYEEEERQRGNFPDRFSGHQFPNYSSELNVNALLLGDSALYLCASSSTGYNQPQHFGDGTRLSIL.

Details on this clone: A junction end diverges from the germline sequence, so it may reflect a read error. The same CDR3 is also encoded by other DNA sequences in this sample. V usage is TRBV2 and J usage is TRBJ2-3, with 7 bases matching TRBD2. CDR1 is SNHLY, CDR2 FYNNEI, per germline. This CDR3 has 15 residues. CDR3 bases: TGTGCCAGCAGGAAGACTAGCTCTAGTACAGATACGCAGTATTTC. This translates into CASRKTSSSTDTQYF.

This rearrangement joins TRBV6-1 to TRBJ1-1, with D uncertain. The length of the CDR3 is 14 residues. V was shortened by 5 bases and J by 1 base, with 11 bases between the two germline ends. CDR1 and CDR2 from the germline V gene are MNHNS and SASEGT. CDR3 bases: TGTGCCAGCAGTCACCGGACGGCGAACACTGAAGCTTTCTTT. Its protein product is CASSHRTANTEAFF.

The CDR3 nucleotides read TGCAGCGTTGGAGGACTAGCGGGAGGGCCGGCAGATACGCAGTATTTT. This encodes CSVGGLAGGPADTQYF. The V call is TRBV29-1, the J call TRBJ2-3, with 15 nucleotides matching TRBD2. The V gene end was trimmed by 4 bases and the J gene end by 4 bases; junction bases not matched to a gene: 6. CDR3 size: 16 residues. Germline-derived CDR1 and CDR2 are SQVTM and ANQGSEA.

This chain connects TRBV10-3 to TRBJ2-3, with D uncertain. CDR1 and CDR2 (germline): ENHRY, SYGVKD. This CDR3 has 13 amino acids. Trimming pared 7 bases from V and 6 bases from J, leaving 14 bases between. The CDR3 DNA follows: TGTGCCATCACTGGAACGGCCGGCGATACGCAGTATTTT. Translated, it gives CAITGTAGDTQYF.

The genes are TRBV19 and TRBJ1-1, with D tentatively TRBD1 (5 bases). The CDR3 extends over 14 amino acids. V was shortened by 3 bases and J by 7 bases, with 15 bases between the two germline ends. The germline gives CDR1 LNHDA, CDR2 SQIVND (reference sequence). DNA for the CDR3: TGTGCCAGTAGTATCACAGGCCGAGGGGTTGAAGCTTTCTTT. It codes for CASSITGRGVEAFF.

The chain joins TRBV7-9 to TRBJ2-2, with D perhaps given as TRBD1 or TRBD2 (5 bases each). CDR3 length equals 14 residues. Germline V gene sequence: CDR1 SEHNR, CDR2 FQNEAQ (reference sequence). With 1 base removed from V and 3 bases from J, the gap between germline ends came to 6 bases. CDR3 DNA: TGTGCCAGCAGCTTAGTGGGGGACACCGGGGAGCTGTTTTTT. It codes for CASSLVGDTGELFF.

The V call is TRBV4-1, the J call TRBJ2-7, with a tentative D call TRBD1 (5 bases). CDR3 length: 14 amino acids. Germline CDR1 MGHRA, CDR2 YSYEKL. The ends were cut back, 2 bases at V and 2 bases at J, with 10 bases in the middle. CDR3 sequence: CASSQKTGPYEQYF. The CDR3 DNA follows: TGCGCCAGCAGCCAAAAAACAGGACCCTACGAGCAGTACTTC.

This clone has a single count. The V call is TRBV7-9, the J call TRBJ2-7, with D possibly TRBD2 on 5 matching bases. V lost 4 bases and J 5 bases, leaving 12 bases between the germline ends. Germline CDR1 is SEHNR and CDR2 is FQNEAQ (reference sequence). The length of the CDR3 is 13 residues. The CDR3 sequence is CASSSGESHEQYF. In DNA, the CDR3 is TGTGCCAGCAGCTCCGGGGAGAGCCACGAGCAGTACTTC.

J is TRBJ2-1 and V is TRBV9; 7 bases are shared with TRBD2. Germline V gene sequence: CDR1 SGDLS, CDR2 YYNGEE. After removal of 4 bases from V and 2 bases from J, the junction contained 9 bases not matched to a gene. The CDR3 loop spans 16 amino acids. The CDR3 reads CASSPSGGGTYNEQFF. The CDR3 DNA sequence: TGTGCCAGCAGCCCATCGGGGGGAGGAACCTACAATGAGCAGTTCTTC.

This chain joins TRBV4-1 and TRBJ1-2; D is unresolved. This CDR3 has 13 amino acids. V was trimmed by 2 bases and J by 1 base, leaving 5 bases between them. CDR1 MGHRA and CDR2 YSYEKL come from the germline V gene. The CDR3 spells CASSQRGNYGYTF. In DNA, the CDR3 is TGCGCCAGCAGCCAACGGGGTAACTATGGCTACACCTTC.

J is TRBJ2-7 and V is TRBV10-1, with D possibly TRBD1 on 7 matching bases. CDR3 length equals 14 residues. Germline lookup yields CDR1 WNHNN and CDR2 SYGVQD (reference sequence). The germline V and J ends were trimmed by 3 bases and 6 bases, with 15 bases remaining between them. CDR3: CASSDLEGASEQYF. As DNA, the CDR3 is TGCGCCAGCAGTGATCTGGAGGGGGCCTCCGAGCAGTACTTC.

Points on this clone: At the DNA level, this CDR3 is encoded by other sequences in the same sample as well. The V and J genes are TRBV10-2 and TRBJ2-7; 9 bases line up with TRBD1. The germline CDR1 and CDR2 sequences are WSHSY and SAAADI. Unmatched junction bases numbered 2, after V lost 0 bases and J lost 2 bases. This CDR3 has 15 residues. The DNA for the CDR3 is TGCGCCAGCAGTGAGTCGGGACAGGGTGCCTACGAGCAGTACTTC. Translating it yields CASSESGQGAYEQYF.

The V and J genes are TRBV6-4 and TRBJ2-7; D is possibly TRBD2 (6 bases). The CDR3 sequence is 14 residues long. The germline V and J ends were trimmed by 6 bases and 3 bases, with 15 bases remaining between them. CDR1 is MRHNA and CDR2 is SNTAGT in the germline V gene. DNA of the CDR3: TGTGCCAGCAGCGTCCCGGGACTGATCTACGAGCAGTACTTC. This codes for CASSVPGLIYEQYF.

This chain uses TRBV5-4 with TRBJ1-6; TRBD1 matches at 7 bases. The CDR3 consists of 15 residues. Germline V gene data show CDR1 as SGHNT and CDR2 as YYREEE (reference sequence). V was clipped by 4 bases and J by 15 bases; unmatched bases: 16. CDR3 in DNA: TGTGCCAGCAGCCCTGGGGGGACAGAGGGGCTTGTCCTCCACTTT. It yields the protein CASSPGGTEGLVLHF.

The CDR3 protein is CASSVGPGDYSNQPQHF. The CDR3 nucleotides are TGTGCCAGCAGCGTAGGGCCCGGAGACTATAGCAATCAGCCCCAGCATTTT. V and J are TRBV9 and TRBJ1-5; D uncertain. The V gene lost 0 bases and the J gene lost 0 bases, with 13 bases spanning the gap. Germline V lookup: CDR1 SGDLS, CDR2 YYNGEE. The CDR3 runs 17 residues.